This T cell receptor beta chain derives from a study of tumor-infiltrating lymphocytes in primary liver carcinoma. Overall study context: Sequenced samples came back with roughly 3.5 to 8 million productive TCRbeta reads, and the counts looked alike across tissue types.

Study-level points and caveats: It was observed that only about 7-24% of the top clones appeared in every one of the five tumor regions.

The source material, roughly 20-31 mg of unsorted bulk tissue, was used to co-extract RNA and DNA. Surgical resection treated primary liver carcinoma in the patients. Each of the tumor samples contained in excess of 80% viable tumor cells. Of note for this clonotype: Its antigen is currently unknown. Possible read error: a much larger clone is one base away.

Starting material of approximately 500 ng total RNA yielded TCR beta cDNA via a constant-region primer. The TCR beta library was amplified through three nested multiplex PCR rounds in a modified ARM-PCR procedure. Amplification in the first two PCR rounds was performed using TRBV1-TRBV30 forward primers and a C-beta reverse primer for roughly 9 cycles each. TCRdb itself ran the multiplex PCR reads through MiXCR, one entry per CDR3 protein. The sample holds 100,000 or so distinct CDR3 sequences, about 70% seen once. The CDR3 sequence is 15 residues long. V shed 1 base and J shed 2 bases, with 13 bases lying between them. Germline V gives CDR1 SGDLS, CDR2 YYNGEE.

The rearrangement links TRBV9 to TRBJ2-7; tentative D call: TRBD2 (7 bases). The TCR sequence derives from a woman aged 60-75 years with primary liver carcinoma and hepatitis B virus infection. The sample consisted of liver tumor tissue from sampling region 2. Described subset: tumor region T2, inferior pole. The CDR3 DNA is TGTGCCAGCAGCGTACGAGGAGGGGGGGCCTACGAGCAGTACTTC. As protein: CASSVRGGGAYEQYF.